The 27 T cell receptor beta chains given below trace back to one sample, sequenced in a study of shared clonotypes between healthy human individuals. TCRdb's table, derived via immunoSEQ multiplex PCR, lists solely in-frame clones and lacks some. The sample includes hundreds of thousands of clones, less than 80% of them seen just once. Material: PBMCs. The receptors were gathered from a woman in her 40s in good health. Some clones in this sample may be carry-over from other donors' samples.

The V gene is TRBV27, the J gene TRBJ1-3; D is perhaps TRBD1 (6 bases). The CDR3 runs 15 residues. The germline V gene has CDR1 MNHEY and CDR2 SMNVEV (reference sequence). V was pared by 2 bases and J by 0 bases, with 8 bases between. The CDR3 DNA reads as TGTGCCAGCAGTTTAAGGGGGAACTCTGGAAACACCATATATTTT. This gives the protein CASSLRGNSGNTIYF.

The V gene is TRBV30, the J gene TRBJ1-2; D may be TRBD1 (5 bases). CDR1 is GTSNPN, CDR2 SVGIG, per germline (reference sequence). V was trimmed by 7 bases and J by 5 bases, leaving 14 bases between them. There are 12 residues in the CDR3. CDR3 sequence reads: CASYGAAYGYTF. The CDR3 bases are TGTGCCTCCTATGGGGCGGCTTATGGCTACACCTTC.

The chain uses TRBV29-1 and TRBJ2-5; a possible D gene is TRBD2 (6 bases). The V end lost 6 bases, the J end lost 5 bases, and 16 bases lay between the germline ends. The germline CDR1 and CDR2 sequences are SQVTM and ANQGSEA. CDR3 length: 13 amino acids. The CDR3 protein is CSVGTSPGETQYF. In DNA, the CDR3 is TGCAGCGTGGGGACTTCTCCGGGTGAGACCCAGTACTTC.

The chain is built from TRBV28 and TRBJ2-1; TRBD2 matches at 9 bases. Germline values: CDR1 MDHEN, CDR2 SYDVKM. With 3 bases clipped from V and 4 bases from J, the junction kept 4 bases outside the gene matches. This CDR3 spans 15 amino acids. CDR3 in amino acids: CASSFPGLAYNEQFF. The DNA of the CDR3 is TGTGCCAGCAGTTTTCCGGGACTAGCATACAATGAGCAGTTCTTC.

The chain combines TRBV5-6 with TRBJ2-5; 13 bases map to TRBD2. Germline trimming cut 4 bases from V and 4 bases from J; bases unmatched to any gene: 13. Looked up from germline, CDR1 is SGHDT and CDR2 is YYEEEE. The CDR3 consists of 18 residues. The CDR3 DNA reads TGTGCCAGCAGCCGGGGTGGACTAGCGGGAGTTATTGGAGAGACCCAGTACTTC. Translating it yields CASSRGGLAGVIGETQYF.

This CDR3 reads CASSPGSTGNEQFF. CDR3 DNA: TGTGCCAGCAGCCCAGGATCAACAGGCAATGAGCAGTTCTTC. This sequence joins TRBV7-9 and TRBJ2-1; the D gene is possibly TRBD1 (5 bases). Germline values: CDR1 SEHNR, CDR2 FQNEAQ (reference sequence). This CDR3 spans 14 amino acids. V lost 5 bases to trimming and J lost 6 bases, with 14 bases between them. Using reference TRBV7-9 and TRBJ2-1 for the parts outside the CDR3, the full variable domain is DTGVSQNPRHKITKRGQNVTFRCDPISEHNRLYWYRQTLGQGPEFLTYFQNEAQLEKSRLLSDRFSAERPKGSFSTLEIQRTEQGDSAMYLCASSPGSTGNEQFFGPGTRLTVL.

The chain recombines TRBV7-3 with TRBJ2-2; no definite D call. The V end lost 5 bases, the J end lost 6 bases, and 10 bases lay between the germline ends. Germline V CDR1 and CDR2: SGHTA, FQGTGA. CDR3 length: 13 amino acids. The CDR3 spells CASSGTVAGELFF. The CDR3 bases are TGTGCCAGCAGCGGTACAGTCGCCGGGGAGCTGTTTTTT.

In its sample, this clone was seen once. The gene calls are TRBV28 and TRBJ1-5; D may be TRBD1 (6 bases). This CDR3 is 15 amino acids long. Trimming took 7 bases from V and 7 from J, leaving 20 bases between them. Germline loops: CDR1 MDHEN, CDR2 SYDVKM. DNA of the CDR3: TGTGCCAGCAACCACCAGACGCGGGGGGCCCAGCCCCAGCATTTT. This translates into CASNHQTRGAQPQHF. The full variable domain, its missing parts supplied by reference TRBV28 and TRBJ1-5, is DVKVTQSSRYLVKRTGEKVFLECVQDMDHENMFWYRQDPGLGLRLIYFSYDVKMKEKGDIPEGYSVSREKKERFSLILESASTNQTSMYLCASNHQTRGAQPQHFGDGTRLSIL.

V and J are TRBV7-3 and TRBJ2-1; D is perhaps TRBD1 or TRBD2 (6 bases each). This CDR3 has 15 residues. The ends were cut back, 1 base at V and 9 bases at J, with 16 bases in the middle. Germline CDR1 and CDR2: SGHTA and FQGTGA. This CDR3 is CASSLNGGRWPEQFF. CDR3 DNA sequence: TGTGCCAGCAGCTTAAACGGGGGCAGATGGCCTGAGCAGTTCTTC.

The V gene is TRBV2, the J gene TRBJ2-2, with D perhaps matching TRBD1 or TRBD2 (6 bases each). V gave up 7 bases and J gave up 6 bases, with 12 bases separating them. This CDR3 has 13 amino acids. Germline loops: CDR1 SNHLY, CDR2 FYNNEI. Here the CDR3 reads CASKRGEAGELFF. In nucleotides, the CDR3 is TGTGCCAGCAAAAGGGGGGAGGCCGGGGAGCTGTTTTTT.

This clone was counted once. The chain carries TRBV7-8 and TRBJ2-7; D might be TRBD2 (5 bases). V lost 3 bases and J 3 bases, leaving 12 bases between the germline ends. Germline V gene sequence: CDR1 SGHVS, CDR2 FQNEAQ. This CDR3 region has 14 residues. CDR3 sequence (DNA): TGTGCCAGCAGCTTCTTACTAGAACTCTACGAGCAGTACTTC. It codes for CASSFLLELYEQYF.

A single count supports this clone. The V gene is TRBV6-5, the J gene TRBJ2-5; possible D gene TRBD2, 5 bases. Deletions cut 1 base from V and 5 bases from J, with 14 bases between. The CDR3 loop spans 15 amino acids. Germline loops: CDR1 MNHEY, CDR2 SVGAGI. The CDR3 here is CASSYFRGSSETQYF. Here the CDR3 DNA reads TGTGCCAGCAGTTACTTCCGGGGTTCATCTGAGACCCAGTACTTC.

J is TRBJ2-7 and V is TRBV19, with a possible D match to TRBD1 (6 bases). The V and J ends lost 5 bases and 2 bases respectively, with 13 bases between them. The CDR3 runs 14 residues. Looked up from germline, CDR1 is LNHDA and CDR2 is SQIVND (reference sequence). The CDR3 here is CASSYDRDTYEQYF. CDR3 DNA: TGTGCCAGTAGTTATGACCGGGACACCTACGAGCAGTACTTC.

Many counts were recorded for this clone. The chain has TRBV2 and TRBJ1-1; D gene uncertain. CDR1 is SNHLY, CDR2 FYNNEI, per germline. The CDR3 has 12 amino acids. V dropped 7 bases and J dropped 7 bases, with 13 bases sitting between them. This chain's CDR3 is CASTTGLDEAFF. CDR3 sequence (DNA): TGTGCCAGCACAACGGGCCTAGATGAAGCTTTCTTT.

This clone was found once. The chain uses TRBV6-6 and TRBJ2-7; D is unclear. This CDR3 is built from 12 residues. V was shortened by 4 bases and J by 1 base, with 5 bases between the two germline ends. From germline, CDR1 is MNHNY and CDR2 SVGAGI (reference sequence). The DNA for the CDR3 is TGTGCCAGCAGTTCTCAATCCTACGAGCAGTACTTC. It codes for CASSSQSYEQYF.

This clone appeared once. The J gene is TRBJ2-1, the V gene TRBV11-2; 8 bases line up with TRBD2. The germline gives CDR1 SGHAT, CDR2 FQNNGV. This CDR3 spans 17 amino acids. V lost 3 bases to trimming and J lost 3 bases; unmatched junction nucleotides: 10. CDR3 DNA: TGTGCCAGCAGCTTCCTCTCGACTAGCGACTACTACAATGAGCAGTTCTTC. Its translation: CASSFLSTSDYYNEQFF.

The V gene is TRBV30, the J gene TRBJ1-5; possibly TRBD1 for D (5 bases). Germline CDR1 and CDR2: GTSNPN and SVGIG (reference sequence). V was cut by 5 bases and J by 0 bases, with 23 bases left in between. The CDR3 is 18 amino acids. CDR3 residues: CAWASTGTDVYSNQPQHF. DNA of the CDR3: TGTGCCTGGGCCTCCACCGGGACGGACGTTTATAGCAATCAGCCCCAGCATTTT.

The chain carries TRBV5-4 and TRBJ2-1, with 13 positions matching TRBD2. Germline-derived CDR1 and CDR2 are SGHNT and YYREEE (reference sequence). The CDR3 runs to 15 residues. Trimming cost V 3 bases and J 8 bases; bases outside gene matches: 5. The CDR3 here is CASSWRTSGSDEQFF. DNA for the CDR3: TGTGCCAGCAGCTGGAGGACTAGCGGGAGCGATGAGCAGTTCTTC.

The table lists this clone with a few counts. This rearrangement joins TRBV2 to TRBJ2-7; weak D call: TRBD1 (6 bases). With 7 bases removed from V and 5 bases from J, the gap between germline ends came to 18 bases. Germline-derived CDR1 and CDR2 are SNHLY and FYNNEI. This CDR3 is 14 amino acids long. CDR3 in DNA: TGTGCCAGCACCTTGGGGGCGGGCGTCAACGAGCAGTACTTC. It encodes CASTLGAGVNEQYF.

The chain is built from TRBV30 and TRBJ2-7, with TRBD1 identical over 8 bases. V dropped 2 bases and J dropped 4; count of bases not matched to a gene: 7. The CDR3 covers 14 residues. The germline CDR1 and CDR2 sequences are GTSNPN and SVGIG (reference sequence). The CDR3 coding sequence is TGTGCCTGGAGTCCCTGGACAGGGCGATACGAGCAGTACTTC. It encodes CAWSPWTGRYEQYF.

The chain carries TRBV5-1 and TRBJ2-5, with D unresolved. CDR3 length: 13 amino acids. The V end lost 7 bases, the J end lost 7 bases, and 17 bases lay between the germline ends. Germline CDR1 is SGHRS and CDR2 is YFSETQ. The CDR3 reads CASLDWEKGTQYF. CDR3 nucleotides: TGCGCCAGCTTAGACTGGGAAAAAGGGACCCAGTACTTC.

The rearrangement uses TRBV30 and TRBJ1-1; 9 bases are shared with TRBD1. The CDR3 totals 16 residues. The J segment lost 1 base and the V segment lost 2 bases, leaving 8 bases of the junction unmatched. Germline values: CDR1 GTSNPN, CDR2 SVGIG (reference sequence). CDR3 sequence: CAWSFGTGRGNTEAFF. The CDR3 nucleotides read TGTGCCTGGAGTTTCGGGACAGGGCGGGGGAACACTGAAGCTTTCTTT.

CDR3 nucleotides: TGTGCCAGCAGTGTTGCAGGGGGGCCCTGGGGCGGCTACACCTTC. Protein sequence: CASSVAGGPWGGYTF. This rearrangement joins TRBV2 to TRBJ1-2, with 7 bases lining up with TRBD1. The CDR3 length is 15 residues. V shed 4 bases, J shed 8 bases, and the junction held 13 bases outside the gene matches. Germline values: CDR1 SNHLY, CDR2 FYNNEI.

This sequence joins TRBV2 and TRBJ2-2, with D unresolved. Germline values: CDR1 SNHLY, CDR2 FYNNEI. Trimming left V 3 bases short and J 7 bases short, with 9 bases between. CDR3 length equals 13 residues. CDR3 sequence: CASSELTYGELFF. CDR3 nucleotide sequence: TGTGCCAGCAGTGAGCTAACTTACGGGGAGCTGTTTTTT.

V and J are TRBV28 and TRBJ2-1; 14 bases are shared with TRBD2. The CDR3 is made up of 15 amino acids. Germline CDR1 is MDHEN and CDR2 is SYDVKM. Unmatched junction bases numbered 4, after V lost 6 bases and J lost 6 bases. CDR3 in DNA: TGTGCCAGCAGGACGACTAGCGGGAGGGCCAATGAGCAGTTCTTC. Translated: CASRTTSGRANEQFF.

CDR3 nucleotide sequence: TGTGCCAGCGGTAGCAGCATGAGCAATCAGCCCCAGCATTTT. As protein: CASGSSMSNQPQHF. This rearrangement joins TRBV2 to TRBJ1-5; D call uncertain. The length of the CDR3 is 14 residues. Deletions cut 8 bases from V and 1 base from J, with 12 bases between. The germline CDR1 and CDR2 sequences are SNHLY and FYNNEI.

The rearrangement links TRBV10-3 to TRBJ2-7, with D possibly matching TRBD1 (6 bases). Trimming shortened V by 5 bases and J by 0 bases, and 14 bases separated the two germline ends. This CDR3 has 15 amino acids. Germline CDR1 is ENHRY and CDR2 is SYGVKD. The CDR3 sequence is CAISRGGAGSYEQYF. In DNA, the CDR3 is TGTGCCATCAGTCGTGGGGGCGCCGGCTCCTACGAGCAGTACTTC.